These 18 T cell receptor beta chains were all obtained from the same sample, sequenced in a study of siplizumab effects on memory and regulatory T cells. Assay used: immunoSEQ multiplex PCR; TCRdb lists only in-frame clones, some missing. The table shows roughly 60,000 clones, with over 90% occurring only once. Input material: CD8+ T cells sorted from blood. All receptors derive from a human donor in good health.

V usage is TRBV4-2 and J usage is TRBJ2-1, with 8 nucleotides matching TRBD2. CDR1 and CDR2 from the germline V gene are LGHNA and YNFKEQ. The CDR3 consists of 15 residues. Germline trimming cut 5 bases from V and 0 bases from J; bases unmatched to any gene: 3. CDR3 sequence (DNA): TGTGCCAGCAGCACGAGCGGGAGCTCCTACAATGAGCAGTTCTTC. This encodes CASSTSGSSYNEQFF.

DNA for the CDR3: TGTGCCAGCAAATCTAGCGGAGACTACAATGAGCAGTTCTTC. Translating it yields CASKSSGDYNEQFF. V gene TRBV6-6 combines with J gene TRBJ2-1; 7 bases agree with TRBD2. After removal of 7 bases from V and 3 bases from J, the junction contained 6 bases not matched to a gene. Germline values: CDR1 MNHNY, CDR2 SVGAGI (reference sequence). The CDR3 has 14 residues.

The DNA of the CDR3 is TGTGCCAGCAACGGCGGGGAGCTGTTTTTT. Translating gives CASNGGELFF. J is TRBJ2-2 and V is TRBV2; D not resolved. The CDR3 is made up of 10 amino acids. V was clipped by 7 bases and J by 7 bases, with 4 bases between them. The germline gives CDR1 SNHLY, CDR2 FYNNEI. The variable domain in full, completed from reference TRBV2 and TRBJ2-2, reads EPEVTQTPSHQVTQMGQEVILRCVPISNHLYFYWYRQILGQKVEFLVSFYNNEISEKSEIFDDQFSVERPDGSNFTLKIRSTKLEDSAMYFCASNGGELFFGEGSRLTVL.

J is TRBJ2-2 and V is TRBV19; unclear D gene. CDR3 size: 14 residues. V lost 4 bases and J 4 bases, leaving 10 bases between the germline ends. Germline lookup yields CDR1 LNHDA and CDR2 SQIVND (reference sequence). The CDR3 region has the DNA TGTGCCAGTAGTACTGGGCCGGGCACCGGGGAGCTGTTTTTT. Its protein product is CASSTGPGTGELFF.

The gene calls are TRBV7-2 and TRBJ1-1; no clear D gene. Trimming took 1 base from V and 0 from J, leaving 9 bases between them. The CDR3 is 15 amino acids. Germline values: CDR1 SGHTA, CDR2 FQGNSA. Here the CDR3 DNA reads TGTGCCAGCAGCTTAGAGTTCGACATGAACACTGAAGCTTTCTTT. Translating it yields CASSLEFDMNTEAFF.

This chain links TRBV9 with TRBJ1-4; D might be TRBD1 (6 bases). Trimming took 0 bases from V and 4 from J, leaving 7 bases between them. The V gene's germline CDR1 is SGDLS and CDR2 YYNGEE. The CDR3 is made up of 14 amino acids. As DNA, the CDR3 is TGTGCCAGCAGCGTAGCAGGGGTTAATGAAAAACTGTTTTTT. Its translation is CASSVAGVNEKLFF.

The chain is built from TRBV7-2 and TRBJ2-7; D not resolved. V shed 5 bases and J shed 3 bases, with 8 bases lying between them. The CDR3 sequence is 12 residues long. From germline, CDR1 is SGHTA and CDR2 FQGNSA. CDR3 loop: CASSPRLYEQYF. In nucleotides, the CDR3 is TGTGCCAGCAGCCCTAGGCTCTACGAGCAGTACTTC.

The CDR3, as DNA: TGCGCCAGCAGCCCGTTAGCGGGAGAGGGAGATACGCAGTATTTT. Protein: CASSPLAGEGDTQYF. The chain is built from TRBV4-1 and TRBJ2-3, with TRBD2 matching over 9 bases. This CDR3 is built from 15 residues. J was trimmed by 5 bases and V by 4 bases; bases with no gene match: 7. CDR1 is MGHRA and CDR2 is YSYEKL in the germline V gene.

This CDR3 is CASSRLRDSVYEQYF. The CDR3 region has the DNA TGTGCCAGCAGCCGACTGCGGGACAGCGTTTACGAGCAGTACTTC. The chain joins TRBV7-9 to TRBJ2-7; TRBD1 might be the D (7 bases). CDR1 SEHNR and CDR2 FQNEAQ come from the germline V gene (reference sequence). V was trimmed by 5 bases and J by 4 bases, leaving 18 bases between them. This CDR3 is 15 amino acids long.

This clone was counted a few times. CDR3 in DNA: TGTGCCAGCGGAAACGGGACTAGCGGGAGAGTTTTAGATACGCAGTATTTT. Protein sequence: CASGNGTSGRVLDTQYF. The J gene is TRBJ2-3, the V gene TRBV6-4; 14 bases are a match to TRBD2. This CDR3 is 17 amino acids long. Germline V lookup: CDR1 MRHNA, CDR2 SNTAGT. V dropped 8 bases and J dropped 5; count of bases not matched to a gene: 12.

This rearrangement joins TRBV2 to TRBJ2-5, with 13 nucleotides matching TRBD2. Per the germline V gene, CDR1 is SNHLY and CDR2 is FYNNEI. V was pared by 7 bases and J by 5 bases, with 10 bases of the junction left unmatched. This CDR3 region has 16 residues. CDR3 sequence reads: CASIRTSGGGWETQYF. The CDR3 nucleotides are TGTGCCAGCATCAGGACTAGCGGGGGCGGTTGGGAGACCCAGTACTTC.

In regard to this clone: No conserved phenylalanine or tryptophan is present at the end of the CDR3, so a read error is the likely explanation. The chain employs TRBV28 and TRBJ1-2; the D is unclear. Trimming took off 4 bases at V and 5 bases at J, with 14 bases between the two ends. The CDR3 is 14 residues long. Germline CDR1 is MDHEN and CDR2 is SYDVKM. CDR3 coding DNA: TGTGCCAGCAGTTATGTTGCAGCAAAATATGGCTACACCCTC. Translation: CASSYVAAKYGYTL.

The CDR3 sequence is CASSLADGGRTQYF. Written as DNA, the CDR3 is TGTGCCAGCAGCTTAGCTGACGGCGGGAGAACGCAGTATTTT. The chain carries TRBV11-1 and TRBJ2-3; TRBD2 matches 7 bases. This CDR3 contains 14 residues. The V segment lost 0 bases and the J segment 9 bases; nucleotides outside the gene matches: 6. Germline V lookup: CDR1 SGHAT, CDR2 FQDESV (reference sequence). Based on the CDR3 plus reference TRBV11-1 and TRBJ2-3, the full variable domain is EAEVAQSPRYKITEKSQAVAFWCDPISGHATLYWYRQILGQGPELLVQFQDESVVDDSQLPKDRFSAERLKGVDSTLKIQPAELGDSAMYLCASSLADGGRTQYFGPGTRLTVL.

This sequence joins TRBV6-5 and TRBJ1-2, with 9 bases identical to TRBD1. The CDR3 contains 14 residues. V was clipped by 2 bases and J by 2 bases; unmatched bases: 0. The germline gives CDR1 MNHEY, CDR2 SVGAGI. CDR3 protein: CASSYGTGNYGYTF. CDR3 nucleotides: TGTGCCAGCAGTTACGGGACAGGGAACTATGGCTACACCTTC.

This rearrangement joins TRBV27 to TRBJ2-5, with 8 bases matching TRBD1. Germline CDR1 is MNHEY and CDR2 is SMNVEV (reference sequence). CDR3 length: 14 amino acids. J gave up 5 bases and V 6 bases, and 8 bases lay outside the gene matches. CDR3 loop: CASSYRGSPETQYF. In DNA form, the CDR3 reads TGTGCCAGCAGCTACAGGGGGAGTCCGGAGACCCAGTACTTC.

Only one count was recorded for this clone. The chain combines TRBV7-2 with TRBJ2-7; D unresolved. The CDR3 covers 14 residues. CDR1 and CDR2 from the germline V gene are SGHTA and FQGNSA. V was clipped by 2 bases and J by 0 bases, with 8 bases between them. DNA of the CDR3: TGTGCCAGCAGCTTATACTTTAACTCCTACGAGCAGTACTTC. The encoded protein is CASSLYFNSYEQYF.

The V and J genes are TRBV2 and TRBJ2-7; TRBD2 matches at 7 bases. The germline CDR1 and CDR2 sequences are SNHLY and FYNNEI. The J segment lost 7 bases and the V segment lost 8 bases, leaving 8 bases of the junction unmatched. The CDR3 has 12 amino acids. CDR3 in DNA: TGTGCCAGCCTAAGGGAGGGTGGGGAGCAGTACTTC. This translates into CASLREGGEQYF.

Only a few counts were recorded for this clone. V and J are TRBV6-6 and TRBJ2-7; tentatively, D is TRBD2 (5 bases). Per the germline V gene, CDR1 is MNHNY and CDR2 is SVGAGI (reference sequence). The ends were cut back, 2 bases at V and 6 bases at J, with 8 bases in the middle. This CDR3 comprises 12 residues. Written as DNA, the CDR3 is TGTGCCAGCAGTTACGCGAGCGGCGAGCAGTACTTC. Translating it yields CASSYASGEQYF.